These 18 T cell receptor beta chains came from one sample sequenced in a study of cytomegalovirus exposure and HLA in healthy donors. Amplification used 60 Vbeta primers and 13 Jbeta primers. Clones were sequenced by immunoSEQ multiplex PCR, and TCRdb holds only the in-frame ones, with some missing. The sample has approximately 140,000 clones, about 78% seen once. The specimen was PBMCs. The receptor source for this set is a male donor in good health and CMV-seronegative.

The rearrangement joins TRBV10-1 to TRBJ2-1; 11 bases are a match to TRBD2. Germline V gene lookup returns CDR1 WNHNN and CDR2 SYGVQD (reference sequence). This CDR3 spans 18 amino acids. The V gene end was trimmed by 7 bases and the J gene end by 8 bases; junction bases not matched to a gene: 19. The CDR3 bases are TGCGCCAGCACGCCACAGAACCCAACTAGCGGGGGTCGGGATGAGCAGTTCTTC. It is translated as CASTPQNPTSGGRDEQFF.

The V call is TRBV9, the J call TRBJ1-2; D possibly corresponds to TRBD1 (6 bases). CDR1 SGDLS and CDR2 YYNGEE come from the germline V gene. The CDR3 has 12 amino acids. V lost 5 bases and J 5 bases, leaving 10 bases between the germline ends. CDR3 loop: CASREGGYGYTF. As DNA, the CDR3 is TGTGCCAGCAGAGAGGGGGGGTATGGCTACACCTTC. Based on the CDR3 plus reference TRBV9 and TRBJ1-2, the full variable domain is DSGVTQTPKHLITATGQRVTLRCSPRSGDLSVYWYQQSLDQGLQFLIQYYNGEERAKGNILERFSAQQFPDLHSELNLSSLELGDSALYFCASREGGYGYTFGSGTRLTVV.

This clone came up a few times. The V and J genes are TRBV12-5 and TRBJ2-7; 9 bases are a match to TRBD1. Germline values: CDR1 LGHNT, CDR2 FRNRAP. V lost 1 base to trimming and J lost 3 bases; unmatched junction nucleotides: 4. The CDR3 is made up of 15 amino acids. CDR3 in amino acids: CASGLADRGLYEQYF. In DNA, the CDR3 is TGTGCTAGTGGTTTGGCGGACAGGGGACTCTACGAGCAGTACTTC. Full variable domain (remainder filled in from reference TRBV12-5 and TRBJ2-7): DARVTQTPRHKVTEMGQEVTMRCQPILGHNTVFWYRQTMMQGLELLAYFRNRAPLDDSGMPKDRFSAEMPDATLATLKIQPSEPRDSAVYFCASGLADRGLYEQYFGPGTRLTVT.

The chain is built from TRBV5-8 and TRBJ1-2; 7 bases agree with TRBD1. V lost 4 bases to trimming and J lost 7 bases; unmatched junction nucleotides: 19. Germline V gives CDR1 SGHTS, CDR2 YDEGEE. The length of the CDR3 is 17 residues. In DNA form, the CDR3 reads TGTGCCAGCAGCCCTGGACAGGTCGGTGCCCTGTACTCTGGCTACACCTTC. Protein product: CASSPGQVGALYSGYTF.

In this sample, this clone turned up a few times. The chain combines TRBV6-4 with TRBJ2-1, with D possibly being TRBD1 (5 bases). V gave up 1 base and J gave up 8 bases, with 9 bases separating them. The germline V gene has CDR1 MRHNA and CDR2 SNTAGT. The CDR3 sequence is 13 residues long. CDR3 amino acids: CASSDYTGDEQFF. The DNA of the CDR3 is TGTGCCAGCAGTGACTATACAGGTGATGAGCAGTTCTTC.

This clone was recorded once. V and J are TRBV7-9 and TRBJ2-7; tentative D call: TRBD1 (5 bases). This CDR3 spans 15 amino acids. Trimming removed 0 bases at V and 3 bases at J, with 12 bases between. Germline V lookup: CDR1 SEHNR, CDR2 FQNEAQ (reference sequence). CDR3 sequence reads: CASSLAQGRLYEQYF. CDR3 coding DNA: TGTGCCAGCAGCTTAGCCCAGGGTAGGCTCTACGAGCAGTACTTC.

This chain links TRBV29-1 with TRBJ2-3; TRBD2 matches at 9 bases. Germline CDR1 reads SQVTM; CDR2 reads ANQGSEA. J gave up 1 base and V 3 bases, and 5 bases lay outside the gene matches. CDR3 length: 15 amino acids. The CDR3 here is CSVEPSGDRTDTQYF. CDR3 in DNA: TGCAGCGTTGAGCCTAGCGGGGATCGCACAGATACGCAGTATTTT.

The CDR3 sequence is CASSLAGDIFYEQYF. CDR3 bases: TGTGCCAGCAGCTTAGCAGGGGATATCTTCTACGAGCAGTACTTC. The chain carries TRBV27 and TRBJ2-7, with D possibly matching TRBD1 (6 bases). The CDR3 is made up of 15 amino acids. V lost 6 bases to trimming and J lost 3 bases, with 18 bases between them. Germline V gene sequence: CDR1 MNHEY, CDR2 SMNVEV (reference sequence).

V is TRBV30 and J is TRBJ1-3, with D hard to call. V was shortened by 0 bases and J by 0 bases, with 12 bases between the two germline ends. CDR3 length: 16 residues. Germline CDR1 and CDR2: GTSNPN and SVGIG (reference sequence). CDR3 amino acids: CAWSVREAYSGNTIYF. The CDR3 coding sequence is TGTGCCTGGAGTGTACGAGAAGCCTACTCTGGAAACACCATATATTTT.

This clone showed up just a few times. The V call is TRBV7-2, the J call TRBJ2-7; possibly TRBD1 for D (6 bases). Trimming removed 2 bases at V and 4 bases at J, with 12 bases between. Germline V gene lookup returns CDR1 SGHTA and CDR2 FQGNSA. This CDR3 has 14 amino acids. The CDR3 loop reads CASSLLGHLYEQYF. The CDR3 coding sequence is TGTGCCAGCAGCTTATTGGGACATCTATACGAGCAGTACTTC. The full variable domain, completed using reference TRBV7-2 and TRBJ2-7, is GAGVSQSPSNKVTEKGKDVELRCDPISGHTALYWYRQSLGQGLEFLIYFQGNSAPDKSGLPSDRFSAERTGGSVSTLTIQRTQQEDSAVYLCASSLLGHLYEQYFGPGTRLTVT.

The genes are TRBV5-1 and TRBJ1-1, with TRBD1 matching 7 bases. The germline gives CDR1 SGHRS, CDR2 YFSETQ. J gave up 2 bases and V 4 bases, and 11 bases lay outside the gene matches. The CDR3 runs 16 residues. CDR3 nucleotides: TGCGCCAGCAGCAGATCCGCAGGGGGGCAAAACACTGAAGCTTTCTTT. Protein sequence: CASSRSAGGQNTEAFF.

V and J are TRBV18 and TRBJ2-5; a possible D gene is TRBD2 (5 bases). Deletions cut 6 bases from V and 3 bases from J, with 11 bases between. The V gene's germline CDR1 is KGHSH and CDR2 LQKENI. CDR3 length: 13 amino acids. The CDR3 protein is CASSPMREETQYF. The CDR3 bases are TGTGCCAGCTCCCCTATGAGGGAAGAGACCCAGTACTTC.

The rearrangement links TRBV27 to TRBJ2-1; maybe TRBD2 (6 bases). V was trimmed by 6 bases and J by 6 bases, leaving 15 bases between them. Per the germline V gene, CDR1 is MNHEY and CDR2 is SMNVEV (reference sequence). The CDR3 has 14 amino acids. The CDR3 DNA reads TGTGCCAGCAGCCGGAGGGATTCAGGCAATGAGCAGTTCTTC. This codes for CASSRRDSGNEQFF.

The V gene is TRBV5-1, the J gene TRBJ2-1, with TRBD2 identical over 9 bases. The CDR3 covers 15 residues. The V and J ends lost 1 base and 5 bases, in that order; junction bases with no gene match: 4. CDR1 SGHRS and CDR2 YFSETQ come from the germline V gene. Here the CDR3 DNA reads TGCGCCAGCAGCTTGCGGGCGGGGGGGCACAATGAGCAGTTCTTC. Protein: CASSLRAGGHNEQFF.

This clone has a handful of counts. The CDR3 here is CASSLRTDGNQPQHF. In nucleotides, the CDR3 is TGTGCCAGCAGTTTACGGACAGACGGCAATCAGCCCCAGCATTTT. V is TRBV27 and J is TRBJ1-5, with TRBD1 as a possible D gene (6 bases). Germline CDR1 is MNHEY and CDR2 is SMNVEV (reference sequence). Trimming pared 2 bases from V and 2 bases from J, leaving 10 bases between. CDR3 length: 15 residues.

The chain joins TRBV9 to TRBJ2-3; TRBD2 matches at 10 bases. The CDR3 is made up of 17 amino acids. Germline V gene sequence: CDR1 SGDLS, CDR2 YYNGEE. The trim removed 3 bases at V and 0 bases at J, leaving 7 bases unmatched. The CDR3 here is CASSARLAGLSTDTQYF. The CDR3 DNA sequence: TGTGCCAGCAGCGCGAGACTAGCGGGCCTGAGCACAGATACGCAGTATTTT.

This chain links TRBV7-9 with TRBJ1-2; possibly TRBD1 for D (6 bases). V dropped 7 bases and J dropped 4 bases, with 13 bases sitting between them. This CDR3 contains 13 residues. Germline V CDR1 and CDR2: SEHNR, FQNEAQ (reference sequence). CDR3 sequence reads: CASTNRVGYGYTF. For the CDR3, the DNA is TGTGCCAGCACCAACAGGGTTGGCTATGGCTACACCTTC.

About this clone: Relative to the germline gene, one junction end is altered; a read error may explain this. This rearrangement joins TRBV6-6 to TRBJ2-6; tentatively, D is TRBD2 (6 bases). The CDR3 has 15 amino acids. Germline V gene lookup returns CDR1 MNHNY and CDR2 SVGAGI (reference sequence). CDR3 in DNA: TGTCCCAGCAGTTACGGGAGCTCTGGGGCCAACGTCCTGACTTTC. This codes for CPSSYGSSGANVLTF.